Presented here are 4 T cell receptor beta chains from one specimen sequenced in a study of ipilimumab plus nivolumab after autologous stem cell transplantation. Sequencing was performed with immunoSEQ multiplex PCR; in TCRdb, only in-frame clones are kept and a portion is missing. The top ten hold more than 4.5% of the sample, which has several thousand clones, around 89% seen once. The specimen comprised PBMCs, sampled in a trial of ipilimumab plus nivolumab as post-transplant consolidation. The receptors derive from a female donor with multiple myeloma.

The CDR3: CASISGVGELFF. Written as DNA, the CDR3 is TGTGCCAGCATATCGGGGGTCGGGGAGCTGTTTTTT. The chain links TRBV28 to TRBJ2-2; TRBD2 might be the D (6 bases). CDR1 MDHEN and CDR2 SYDVKM come from the germline V gene. The CDR3 runs to 12 residues. V shed 7 bases and J shed 7 bases, with 10 bases lying between them.

This rearrangement joins TRBV9 to TRBJ2-7; D may be TRBD1 (7 bases). V shed 5 bases and J shed 4 bases, with 16 bases lying between them. CDR1 is SGDLS and CDR2 is YYNGEE in the germline V gene. The CDR3 has 14 residues. The CDR3 loop reads CASSARGTEYEQYF. The CDR3 DNA reads as TGTGCCAGCAGTGCCCGCGGGACAGAGTACGAGCAGTACTTC.

This clone is a singleton in its sample. Other DNA sequences of this sample code for an identical CDR3. The DNA for the CDR3 is TGTGCCAGCAGTTATGGGGGGACTGAAGCTTTCTTT. Its protein product is CASSYGGTEAFF. The chain is built from TRBV6-5 and TRBJ1-1; D is perhaps TRBD1 (5 bases). This CDR3 contains 12 residues. CDR1 MNHEY and CDR2 SVGAGI come from the germline V gene. V dropped 3 bases and J dropped 5 bases, with 7 bases sitting between them.

V usage is TRBV6-8 and J usage is TRBJ2-7; no reliable D call. The ends were cut back, 2 bases at V and 6 bases at J, with 5 bases in the middle. The CDR3 spans 11 residues. The germline V gene has CDR1 MNHGY and CDR2 SAAAGT. The CDR3 sequence: CASSYAAEQYF. The DNA of the CDR3 is TGTGCCAGCAGTTACGCCGCCGAGCAGTACTTC.